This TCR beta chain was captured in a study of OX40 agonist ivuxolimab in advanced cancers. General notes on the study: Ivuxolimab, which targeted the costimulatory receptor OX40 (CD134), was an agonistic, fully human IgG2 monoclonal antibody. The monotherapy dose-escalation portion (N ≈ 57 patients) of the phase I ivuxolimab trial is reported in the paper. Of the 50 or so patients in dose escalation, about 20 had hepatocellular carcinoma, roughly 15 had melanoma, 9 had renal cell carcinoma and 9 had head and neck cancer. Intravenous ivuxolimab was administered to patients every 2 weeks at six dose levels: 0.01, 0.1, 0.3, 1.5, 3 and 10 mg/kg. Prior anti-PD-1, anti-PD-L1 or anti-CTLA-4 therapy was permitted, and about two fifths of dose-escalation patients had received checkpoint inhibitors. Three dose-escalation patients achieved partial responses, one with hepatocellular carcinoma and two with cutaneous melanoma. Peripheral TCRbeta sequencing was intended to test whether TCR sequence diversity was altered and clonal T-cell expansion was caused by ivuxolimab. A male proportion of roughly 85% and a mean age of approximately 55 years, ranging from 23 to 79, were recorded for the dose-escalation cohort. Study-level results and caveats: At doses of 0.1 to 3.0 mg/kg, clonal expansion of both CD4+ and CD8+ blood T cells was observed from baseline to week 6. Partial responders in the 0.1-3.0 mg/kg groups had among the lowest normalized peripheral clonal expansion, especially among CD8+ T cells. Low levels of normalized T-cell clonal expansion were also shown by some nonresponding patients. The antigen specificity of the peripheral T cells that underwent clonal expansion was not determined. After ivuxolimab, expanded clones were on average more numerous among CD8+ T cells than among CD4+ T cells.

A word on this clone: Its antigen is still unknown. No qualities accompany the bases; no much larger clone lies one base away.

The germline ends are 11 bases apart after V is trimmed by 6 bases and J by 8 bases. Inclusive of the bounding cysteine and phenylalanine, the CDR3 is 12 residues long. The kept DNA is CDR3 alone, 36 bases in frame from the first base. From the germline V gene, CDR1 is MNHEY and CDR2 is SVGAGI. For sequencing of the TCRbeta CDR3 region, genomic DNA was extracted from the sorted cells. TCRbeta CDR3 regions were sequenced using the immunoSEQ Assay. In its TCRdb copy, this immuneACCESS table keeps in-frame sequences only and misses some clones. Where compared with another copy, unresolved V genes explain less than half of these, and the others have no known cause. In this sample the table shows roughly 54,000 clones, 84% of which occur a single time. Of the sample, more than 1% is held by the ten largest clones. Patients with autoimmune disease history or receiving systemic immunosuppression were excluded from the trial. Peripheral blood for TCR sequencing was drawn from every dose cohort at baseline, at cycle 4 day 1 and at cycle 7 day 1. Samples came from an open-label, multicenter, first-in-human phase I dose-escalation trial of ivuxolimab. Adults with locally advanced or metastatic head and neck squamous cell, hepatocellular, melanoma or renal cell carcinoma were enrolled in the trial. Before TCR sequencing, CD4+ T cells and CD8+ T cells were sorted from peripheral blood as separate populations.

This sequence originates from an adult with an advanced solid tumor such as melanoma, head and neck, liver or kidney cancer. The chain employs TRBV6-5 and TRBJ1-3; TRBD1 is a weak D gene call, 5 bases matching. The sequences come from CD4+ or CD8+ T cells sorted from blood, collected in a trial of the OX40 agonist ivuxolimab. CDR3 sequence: CASSRDRHTIYF. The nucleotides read TGTGCCAGCAGCCGCGACAGACACACCATATATTTT.